This T cell receptor (beta chain) was observed in a study of cytomegalovirus exposure and HLA in healthy donors. Findings of the study overall: Both high specificity and high sensitivity reportedly marked the classifier's diagnosis of cytomegalovirus status.

CDR3 length: 15 amino acids. V was pared by 4 bases and J by 3 bases, with 13 bases between. Germline CDR1 reads MNHEY; CDR2 reads SVGAGI. A multiplex PCR was run with 60 Vbeta primers and 13 Jbeta primers. Profiled with immunoSEQ multiplex PCR; TCRdb holds only in-frame clones, not every one. This sample has roughly 190,000 clones; roughly 78% occur once, and the top ten carry about 1.4%. Participants comprised healthy donors of bone marrow. Of note for this clone: Its antigen is still unknown.

The V call is TRBV6-5, the J call TRBJ1-3, with D perhaps TRBD1 (6 bases). Sequences were obtained from PBMCs. The clonotype comes from a girl aged 10 to 17 in good health and CMV-seropositive. CDR3 bases: TGTGCCAGCAGTTCGCGGGGGCTGGGTGGAAACACCATATATTTT. Its protein product is CASSSRGLGGNTIYF.